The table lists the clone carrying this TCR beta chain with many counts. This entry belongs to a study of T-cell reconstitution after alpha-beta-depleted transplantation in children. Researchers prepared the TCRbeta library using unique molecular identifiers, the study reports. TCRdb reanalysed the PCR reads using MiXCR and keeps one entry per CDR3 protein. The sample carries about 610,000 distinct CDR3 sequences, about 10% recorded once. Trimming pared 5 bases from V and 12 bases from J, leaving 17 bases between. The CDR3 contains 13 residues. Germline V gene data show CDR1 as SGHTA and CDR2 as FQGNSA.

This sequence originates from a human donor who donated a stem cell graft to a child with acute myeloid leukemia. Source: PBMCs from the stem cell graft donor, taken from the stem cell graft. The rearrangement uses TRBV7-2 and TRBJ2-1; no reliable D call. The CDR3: CASSVKDPGGQFF. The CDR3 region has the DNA TGTGCCAGCAGCGTCAAGGACCCCGGCGGGCAGTTCTTC.